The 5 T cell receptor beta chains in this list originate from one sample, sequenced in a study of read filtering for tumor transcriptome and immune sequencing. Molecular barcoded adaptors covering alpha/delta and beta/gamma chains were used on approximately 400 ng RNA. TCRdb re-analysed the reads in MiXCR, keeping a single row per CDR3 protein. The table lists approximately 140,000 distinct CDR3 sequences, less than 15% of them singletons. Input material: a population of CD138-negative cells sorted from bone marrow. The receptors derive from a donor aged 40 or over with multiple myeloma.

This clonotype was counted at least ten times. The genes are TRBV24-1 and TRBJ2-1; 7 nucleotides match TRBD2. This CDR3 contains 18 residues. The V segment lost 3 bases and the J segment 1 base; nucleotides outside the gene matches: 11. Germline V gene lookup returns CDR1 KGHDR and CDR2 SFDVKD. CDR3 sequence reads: CATSDPQGGGRSYNEQFF. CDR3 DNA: TGTGCCACCAGTGATCCCCAGGGAGGCGGGAGATCCTACAATGAGCAGTTCTTC.

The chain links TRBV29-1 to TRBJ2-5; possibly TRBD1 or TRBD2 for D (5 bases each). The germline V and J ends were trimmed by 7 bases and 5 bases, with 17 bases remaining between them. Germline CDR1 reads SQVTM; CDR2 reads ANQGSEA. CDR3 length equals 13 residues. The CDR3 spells CSGGTYEWETQYF. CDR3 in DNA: TGCAGCGGGGGGACCTATGAATGGGAGACCCAGTACTTC.

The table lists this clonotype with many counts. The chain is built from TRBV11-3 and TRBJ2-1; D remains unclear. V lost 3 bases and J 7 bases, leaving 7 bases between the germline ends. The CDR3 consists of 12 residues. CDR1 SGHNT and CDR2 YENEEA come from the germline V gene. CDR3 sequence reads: CASSFWSNEQFF. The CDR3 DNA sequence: TGTGCCAGCAGCTTTTGGTCAAATGAGCAGTTCTTC. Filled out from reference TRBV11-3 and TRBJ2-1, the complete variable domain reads EAGVVQSPRYKIIEKKQPVAFWCNPISGHNTLYWYLQNLGQGPELLIRYENEEAVDDSQLPKDRFSAERLKGVDSTLKIQPAELGDSAVYLCASSFWSNEQFFGPGTRLTVL.

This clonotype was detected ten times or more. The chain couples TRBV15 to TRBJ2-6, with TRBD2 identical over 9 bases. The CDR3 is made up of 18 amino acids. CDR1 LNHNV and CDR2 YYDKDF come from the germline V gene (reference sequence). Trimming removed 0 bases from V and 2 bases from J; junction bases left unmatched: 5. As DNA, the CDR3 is TGTGCCACCAGCAGAGAAGGTCTAGCGGGAACTGGGGCCAACGTCCTGACTTTC. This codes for CATSREGLAGTGANVLTF.

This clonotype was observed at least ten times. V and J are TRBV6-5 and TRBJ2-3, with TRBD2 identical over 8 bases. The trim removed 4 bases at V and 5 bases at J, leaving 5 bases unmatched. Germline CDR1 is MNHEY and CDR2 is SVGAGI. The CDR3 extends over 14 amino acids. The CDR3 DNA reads TGTGCCAGCAGTTCGGGCGGGAGGATAGATACGCAGTATTTT. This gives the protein CASSSGGRIDTQYF.